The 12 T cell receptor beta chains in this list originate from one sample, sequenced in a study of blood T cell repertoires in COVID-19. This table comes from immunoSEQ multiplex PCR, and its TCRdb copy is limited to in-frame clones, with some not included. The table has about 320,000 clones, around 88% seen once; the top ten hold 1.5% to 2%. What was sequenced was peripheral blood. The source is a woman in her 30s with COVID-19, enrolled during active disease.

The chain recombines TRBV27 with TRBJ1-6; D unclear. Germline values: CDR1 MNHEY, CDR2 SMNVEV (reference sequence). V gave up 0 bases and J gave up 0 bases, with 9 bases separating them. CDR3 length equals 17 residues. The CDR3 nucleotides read TGTGCCAGCAGTTTATCGACATCGAGCTCCTATAATTCACCCCTCCACTTT. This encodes CASSLSTSSSYNSPLHF.

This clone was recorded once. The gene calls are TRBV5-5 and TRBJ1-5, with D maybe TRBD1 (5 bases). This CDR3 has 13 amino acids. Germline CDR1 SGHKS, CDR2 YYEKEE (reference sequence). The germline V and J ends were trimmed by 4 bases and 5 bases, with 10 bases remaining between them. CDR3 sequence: CASSPDIYQPQHF. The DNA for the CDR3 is TGTGCCAGCAGCCCGGACATTTATCAGCCCCAGCATTTT. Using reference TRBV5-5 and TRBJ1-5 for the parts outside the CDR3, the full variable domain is DAGVTQSPTHLIKTRGQQVTLRCSPISGHKSVSWYQQVLGQGPQFIFQYYEKEERGRGNFPDRFSARQFPNYSSELNVNALLLGDSALYLCASSPDIYQPQHFGDGTRLSIL.

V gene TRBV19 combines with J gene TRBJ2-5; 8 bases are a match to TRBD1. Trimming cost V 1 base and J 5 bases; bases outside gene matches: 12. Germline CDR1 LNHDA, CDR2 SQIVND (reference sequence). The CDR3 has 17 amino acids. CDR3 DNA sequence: TGTGCCAGTAGTATAGTCGGCGGGGCAGGGGGCGCGGAGACCCAGTACTTC. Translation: CASSIVGGAGGAETQYF.

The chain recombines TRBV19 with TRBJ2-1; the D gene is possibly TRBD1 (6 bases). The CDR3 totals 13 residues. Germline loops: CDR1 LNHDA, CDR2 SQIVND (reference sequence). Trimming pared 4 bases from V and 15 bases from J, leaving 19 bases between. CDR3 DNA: TGTGCCAGTAGTAGAAACAGGGACGGTCGGGGGTTCTTC. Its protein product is CASSRNRDGRGFF.

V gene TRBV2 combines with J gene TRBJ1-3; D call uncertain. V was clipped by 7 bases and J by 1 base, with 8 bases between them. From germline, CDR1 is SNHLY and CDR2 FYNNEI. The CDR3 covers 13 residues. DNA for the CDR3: TGTGCCAGCACCCGGGAGTCTGGAAACACCATATATTTT. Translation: CASTRESGNTIYF.

CDR3 in DNA: TGCAGCGTCGTAGTCAATGAAAAACTGTTTTTT. The encoded protein is CSVVVNEKLFF. The chain recombines TRBV29-1 with TRBJ1-4, with unresolved D. This CDR3 is 11 amino acids long. In germline, CDR1 is SQVTM, CDR2 ANQGSEA. V was trimmed by 6 bases and J by 5 bases, leaving 7 bases between them. Full variable domain (missing parts from reference TRBV29-1 and TRBJ1-4): SAVISQKPSRDICQRGTSLTIQCQVDSQVTMMFWYRQQPGQSLTLIATANQGSEATYESGFVIDKFPISRPNLTFSTLTVSNMSPEDSSIYLCSVVVNEKLFFGSGTQLSVL.

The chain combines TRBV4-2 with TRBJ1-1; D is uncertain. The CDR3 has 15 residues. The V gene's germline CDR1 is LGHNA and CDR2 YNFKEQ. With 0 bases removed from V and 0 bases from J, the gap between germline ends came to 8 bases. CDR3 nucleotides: TGTGCCAGCAGCCAAGATCGGAGAATGAACACTGAAGCTTTCTTT. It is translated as CASSQDRRMNTEAFF.

Here the CDR3 reads CASSHGTAGANVLTF. The CDR3 DNA sequence: TGTGCCAGCAGTCACGGGACAGCTGGGGCCAACGTCCTGACTTTC. V gene TRBV27 combines with J gene TRBJ2-6; TRBD1 aligns across 7 bases. V was clipped by 5 bases and J by 2 bases; unmatched bases: 3. The germline gives CDR1 MNHEY, CDR2 SMNVEV (reference sequence). The CDR3 has 15 residues.

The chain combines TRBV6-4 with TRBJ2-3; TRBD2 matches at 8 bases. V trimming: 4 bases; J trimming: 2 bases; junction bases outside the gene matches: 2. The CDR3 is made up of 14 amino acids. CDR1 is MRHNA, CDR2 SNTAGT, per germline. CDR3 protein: CASSGAGDTDTQYF. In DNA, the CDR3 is TGTGCCAGCAGTGGAGCGGGGGACACAGATACGCAGTATTTT.

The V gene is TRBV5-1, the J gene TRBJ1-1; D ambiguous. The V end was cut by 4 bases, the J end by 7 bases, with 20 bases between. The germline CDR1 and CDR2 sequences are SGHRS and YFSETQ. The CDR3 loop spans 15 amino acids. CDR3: CASSPSGGTGSEAFF. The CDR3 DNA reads TGCGCCAGCAGCCCCTCCGGAGGAACCGGCAGTGAAGCTTTCTTT.

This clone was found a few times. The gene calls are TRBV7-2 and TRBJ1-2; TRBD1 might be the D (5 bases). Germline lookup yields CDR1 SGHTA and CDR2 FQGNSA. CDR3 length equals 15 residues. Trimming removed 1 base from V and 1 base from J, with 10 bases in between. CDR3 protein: CASSLGGTGNYGYTF. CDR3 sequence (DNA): TGTGCCAGCAGCTTAGGCGGGACGGGTAACTATGGCTACACCTTC. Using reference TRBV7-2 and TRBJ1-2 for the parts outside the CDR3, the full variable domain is GAGVSQSPSNKVTEKGKDVELRCDPISGHTALYWYRQSLGQGLEFLIYFQGNSAPDKSGLPSDRFSAERTGGSVSTLTIQRTQQEDSAVYLCASSLGGTGNYGYTFGSGTRLTVV.

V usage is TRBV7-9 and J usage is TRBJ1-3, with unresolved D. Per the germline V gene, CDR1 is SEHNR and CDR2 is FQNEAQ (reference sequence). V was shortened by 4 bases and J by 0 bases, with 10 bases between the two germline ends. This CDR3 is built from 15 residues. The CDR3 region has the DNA TGTGCCAGCAGCTCAACAGTGCCCTCTGGAAACACCATATATTTT. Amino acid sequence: CASSSTVPSGNTIYF.